This T cell receptor beta chain was retrieved from a study of blood T cell repertoires in COVID-19. Study-level information: Both acute and convalescent COVID-19 samples were obtained from the United States, Italy and Spain.

Some clones are missing from TCRdb's copy, which holds only in-frame ones; the method was immunoSEQ multiplex PCR. The sample carries fewer than 250,000 clones, approximately 90% recorded once. The V end was cut by 2 bases, the J end by 1 base, with 5 bases between. The CDR3 loop spans 13 amino acids. The germline V gene encodes CDR1 SEHNR and CDR2 FQNEAQ (reference sequence). The chain uses TRBV7-9 and TRBJ2-5, with D hard to call. The sequence derives from a woman in her twenties or thirties with acute COVID-19. The sequenced sample was PBMCs or T cells enriched from blood (not recorded which). CDR3 sequence reads: CASSLSIQETQYF. CDR3 nucleotide sequence: TGTGCCAGCAGCTTAAGCATCCAAGAGACCCAGTACTTC.